The 23 T cell receptor beta chains below were found in one sample sequenced in a study of T cells in Graves' hyperthyroidism and ophthalmopathy. RNA transcripts provided the source from which TCR beta CDR3 regions were amplified. First-round RT-PCR of the TCR CDR3 relied on the HTBI primer set. TCRdb fed the multiplex PCR reads into MiXCR, producing one record per CDR3 protein. The sample yields 350,000 to 500,000 distinct CDR3 sequences, about an eighth seen once. Sequenced material: blood. All receptors come from a woman younger than 35 with Graves' hyperthyroidism.

This clonotype was counted at least ten times. This chain joins TRBV7-9 and TRBJ2-3, with D uncertain. The CDR3 totals 13 residues. Germline V gives CDR1 SEHNR, CDR2 FQNEAQ (reference sequence). The V end lost 3 bases, the J end lost 4 bases, and 8 bases lay between the germline ends. This CDR3 reads CASSLYAADTQYF. Written as DNA, the CDR3 is TGTGCCAGCAGCTTGTATGCGGCAGATACGCAGTATTTT.

The sample holds many counts of this clonotype. The chain recombines TRBV12-5 with TRBJ1-2; 8 bases are a match to TRBD1. Germline CDR1 reads LGHNT; CDR2 reads FRNRAP. The CDR3 is 14 amino acids. Losses at the gene ends were 6 bases for V and 6 bases for J; bases not matched to a gene: 9. The CDR3 loop reads CASGNLGQGHGYTF. The CDR3 DNA follows: TGTGCTAGTGGAAACCTCGGACAGGGCCATGGCTACACCTTC.

This clonotype was detected a few times. J is TRBJ2-6 and V is TRBV6-1; no clear D gene. The length of the CDR3 is 14 residues. Trimming left V 10 bases short and J 4 bases short, with 14 bases between. Germline V gene sequence: CDR1 MNHNS, CDR2 SASEGT. CDR3 residues: CAIGPLIGANVLTF. Here the CDR3 DNA reads TGTGCCATCGGCCCTTTGATAGGGGCCAACGTCCTGACTTTC.

This clonotype appeared a few times. J is TRBJ2-7 and V is TRBV13, with D maybe TRBD1 (6 bases). The V gene's germline CDR1 is PRHDT and CDR2 FYEKMQ (reference sequence). Trimming pared 4 bases from V and 1 base from J, leaving 20 bases between. The CDR3 totals 17 residues. The CDR3 here is CASSSLSDWGHSYEQYF. In nucleotides, the CDR3 is TGTGCCAGCAGCTCCCTCTCTGACTGGGGGCATTCCTACGAGCAGTACTTC.

This clonotype appeared many times. The chain links TRBV28 to TRBJ1-2; TRBD1 might be the D (5 bases). Trimming left V 4 bases short and J 7 bases short, with 19 bases between. Germline lookup yields CDR1 MDHEN and CDR2 SYDVKM. The CDR3 has 15 residues. CDR3 residues: CASSSYRRIFGGYTF. The CDR3 coding sequence is TGTGCCAGCAGTTCCTACAGGAGGATCTTCGGTGGCTACACCTTC.

J is TRBJ2-5 and V is TRBV6-5, with 11 bases matching TRBD2. The germline CDR1 and CDR2 sequences are MNHEY and SVGAGI. The CDR3 covers 14 residues. Trimming at V came to 2 bases and at J to 4 bases, leaving 0 bases not matched to a gene. The CDR3 DNA follows: TGTGCCAGCAGTTACCTAGCGGGAGGAGAGACCCAGTACTTC. Its protein is CASSYLAGGETQYF.

The table lists this clonotype with a few counts. The chain couples TRBV6-1 to TRBJ2-1; tentatively, D is TRBD2 (6 bases). The CDR3 loop spans 15 amino acids. Germline assignment: CDR1 MNHNS and CDR2 SASEGT. V dropped 7 bases and J dropped 1 base, with 14 bases sitting between them. The chain's CDR3 is CASTHGGGSYNEQFF. Here the CDR3 DNA reads TGTGCCAGCACCCATGGGGGAGGATCCTACAATGAGCAGTTCTTC.

The V gene is TRBV6-2 or TRBV6-3, the J gene TRBJ2-1; TRBD2 agrees at 7 bases. The germline V gene encodes CDR1 MNHEY and CDR2 SVGEGT. J was trimmed by 6 bases and V by 0 bases; bases with no gene match: 5. This CDR3 has 15 amino acids. The CDR3 loop reads CASSYSNLAANEQFF. The CDR3 DNA reads as TGTGCCAGCAGTTACTCGAACCTAGCGGCCAATGAGCAGTTCTTC.

On this clonotype itself: A much larger clone differs by one base, so this may be a read error. The chain is built from TRBV28 and TRBJ1-2; a weak D match, TRBD1 (5 bases). This CDR3 spans 14 amino acids. From germline, CDR1 is MDHEN and CDR2 SYDVKM. The CDR3 loop reads CASSPPGGNYGCTF. CDR3 in DNA: TGTGCCAGCAGTCCTCCCGGGGGAAACTATGGCTGCACCTTC.

The J gene is TRBJ1-3, the V gene TRBV2; 7 bases map to TRBD1. The germline V gene encodes CDR1 SNHLY and CDR2 FYNNEI. After removal of 6 bases from V and 2 bases from J, the junction contained 7 bases not matched to a gene. The CDR3 has 15 residues. Here the CDR3 reads CASSKQGSTGNTIYF. The CDR3 bases are TGTGCCAGCAGCAAACAGGGGTCCACTGGAAACACCATATATTTT.

This clonotype showed up many times. The chain has TRBV3-1 and TRBJ2-1; 10 bases map to TRBD2. V dropped 1 base and J dropped 5; count of bases not matched to a gene: 5. The CDR3 spans 16 residues. CDR1 and CDR2 from the germline V gene are LGHDT and YNNKEL (reference sequence). The CDR3 bases are TGTGCCAGCAGCCAAGCAGCCGGACTAGCGGACAATGAGCAGTTCTTC. Residues: CASSQAAGLADNEQFF.

This clonotype was counted many times. J is TRBJ1-5 and V is TRBV27; D gene unclear. There are 13 residues in the CDR3. The germline V gene encodes CDR1 MNHEY and CDR2 SMNVEV (reference sequence). Trimming removed 6 bases from V and 9 bases from J, with 15 bases in between. The CDR3 nucleotides read TGTGCCAGCAGATGGGGAAAAGATTTGCCCCAGCATTTT. It codes for CASRWGKDLPQHF.

This clonotype was counted many times. The V and J genes are TRBV5-1 and TRBJ1-5; D is ambiguous. The length of the CDR3 is 15 residues. CDR1 and CDR2 from the germline V gene are SGHRS and YFSETQ. The ends were cut back, 2 bases at V and 1 base at J, with 10 bases in the middle. CDR3 sequence reads: CASSFDGESNQPQHF. CDR3 nucleotide sequence: TGCGCCAGCAGCTTCGACGGTGAGAGCAATCAGCCCCAGCATTTT.

There are many counts of this clonotype. The chain couples TRBV29-1 to TRBJ2-1; D might be TRBD1 or TRBD2, each matching 5 bases. CDR3 length: 14 amino acids. Germline V gives CDR1 SQVTM, CDR2 ANQGSEA. V was cut by 8 bases and J by 7 bases, with 21 bases left in between. CDR3 sequence (DNA): TGCAGCACTATTTGGGACCTAACCAGGAATGAGCAGTTCTTC. This gives the protein CSTIWDLTRNEQFF.

The chain uses TRBV19 and TRBJ1-5, with TRBD1 as a possible D gene (6 bases). Trimming stripped 7 bases from V and 2 bases from J, with 15 bases between. This CDR3 is 15 amino acids long. The germline V gene encodes CDR1 LNHDA and CDR2 SQIVND (reference sequence). The CDR3 region is CASTTEGGRNQPQHF. The CDR3 region has the DNA TGTGCCAGTACCACCGAGGGGGGGCGCAATCAGCCCCAGCATTTT.

The chain combines TRBV18 with TRBJ2-5, with 10 nucleotides matching TRBD1. The germline V gene encodes CDR1 KGHSH and CDR2 LQKENI. J lost 6 bases, V lost 0 bases, and 4 bases had no gene match. The CDR3 covers 15 residues. As DNA, the CDR3 is TGTGCCAGCTCACCACCGACAGGGGGCTTGCAGACCCAGTACTTC. It translates to CASSPPTGGLQTQYF. Based on the CDR3 plus reference TRBV18 and TRBJ2-5, the full variable domain is NAGVMQNPRHLVRRRGQEARLRCSPMKGHSHVYWYRQLPEEGLKFMVYLQKENIIDESGMPKERFSAEFPKEGPSILRIQQVVRGDSAAYFCASSPPTGGLQTQYFGPGTRLLVL.

This clonotype was seen at least ten times. The chain employs TRBV3-1 and TRBJ1-4, with 12 positions matching TRBD1. The germline V gene has CDR1 LGHDT and CDR2 YNNKEL (reference sequence). V shed 0 bases, J shed 10 bases, and the junction held 15 bases outside the gene matches. This CDR3 has 19 amino acids. This CDR3 reads CASSQDVAGQGAPRGKLFF. The CDR3 DNA sequence: TGTGCCAGCAGCCAAGATGTCGCGGGACAGGGGGCGCCCCGGGGAAAACTGTTTTTT.

This clonotype was found many times. V is TRBV11-2 and J is TRBJ2-7, with 8 bases identical to TRBD1. The V and J ends lost 4 bases and 3 bases, in that order; junction bases with no gene match: 5. Germline values: CDR1 SGHAT, CDR2 FQNNGV. The CDR3 length is 14 residues. The CDR3 nucleotides read TGTGCCAGCAGCTGGACAGGGTCTGACTACGAGCAGTACTTC. Translation gives CASSWTGSDYEQYF.

J is TRBJ2-3 and V is TRBV9; a possible D gene is TRBD2 (5 bases). Trimming left V 4 bases short and J 0 bases short, with 15 bases between. Germline V CDR1 and CDR2: SGDLS, YYNGEE. This CDR3 comprises 16 residues. The CDR3 bases are TGTGCCAGCAGCCCCACGCCCTCGGGGAGCACAGATACGCAGTATTTT. It specifies CASSPTPSGSTDTQYF.

About this clonotype: A much larger clonotype is one base distant, so this may be a read error. The chain employs TRBV12-3 or TRBV12-4 and TRBJ2-7; 13 positions agree with TRBD2. This CDR3 has 19 amino acids. The CDR3 DNA follows: TGTGCCAGCAGAGGTGCCGGGACTAGCGGGACCCACGGGGGTTACGAGCAGTGCTTC. Encoded protein: CASRGAGTSGTHGGYEQCF.

This clonotype came up many times. V is TRBV5-6 and J is TRBJ1-1, with D tentatively TRBD1 (5 bases). CDR1 is SGHDT and CDR2 is YYEEEE in the germline V gene. The V and J ends lost 4 bases and 7 bases respectively, with 11 bases between them. There are 12 residues in the CDR3. The CDR3 is CASSPGTDEAFF. The CDR3 DNA sequence: TGTGCCAGCAGCCCTGGGACCGATGAAGCTTTCTTT.

V gene TRBV4-1 combines with J gene TRBJ2-3, with 7 bases matching TRBD1. After removal of 1 base from V and 0 bases from J, the junction contained 7 bases not matched to a gene. This CDR3 is built from 17 residues. CDR1 is MGHRA, CDR2 YSYEKL, per germline. The CDR3 region is CASSQVGTGESTDTQYF. The CDR3 DNA reads as TGCGCCAGCAGCCAAGTTGGTACAGGGGAGAGCACAGATACGCAGTATTTT.

Ten or more counts support this clonotype. The rearrangement links TRBV5-1 to TRBJ1-2, with TRBD1 matching over 11 bases. Germline CDR1 SGHRS, CDR2 YFSETQ. Unmatched junction bases numbered 7, after V lost 6 bases and J lost 6 bases. The CDR3 contains 14 residues. The CDR3 sequence is CASKQGTGGDGYTF. The CDR3 DNA is TGCGCCAGCAAGCAAGGGACAGGGGGTGATGGCTACACCTTC.